This entry lists 22 T cell receptor beta chains sequenced from one sample in a study of spatial heterogeneity in lung cancer. From the 5' RACE reads, TCRdb called clonotypes with MiXCR, one entry per CDR3 protein. The sample includes 45,000 to 55,000 distinct CDR3 sequences, approximately 5.3% of them seen just once. Sample time point: sample taken at primary tumor resection. Tumor, nontumor lung or frozen PBMC supplied whole RNA, sequenced without sorting. The input for sequencing was PBMCs, taken at surgery. These receptors originate from a male donor with early-stage non-small cell lung cancer.

There are many counts of this clonotype. The gene calls are TRBV7-7 and TRBJ2-5; TRBD1 is a possible D gene (6 bases). There are 14 residues in the CDR3. In germline, CDR1 is SSHAT, CDR2 FNYEAQ (reference sequence). V lost 1 base, J lost 4 bases, and 10 bases lay in between. The CDR3 spells CASSLGQGPETQYF. CDR3 coding DNA: TGTGCCAGCAGCTTAGGGCAGGGGCCAGAGACCCAGTACTTC. The full variable domain, its missing parts supplied by reference TRBV7-7 and TRBJ2-5, is GAGVSQSPRYKVTKRGQDVTLRCDPISSHATLYWYQQALGQGPEFLTYFNYEAQPDKSGLPSDRFSAERPEGSISTLTIQRTEQRDSAMYRCASSLGQGPETQYFGPGTRLLVL.

This clonotype appeared many times. The V and J genes are TRBV7-2 and TRBJ2-3, with D perhaps being TRBD1 or TRBD2 (5 bases each). Trimming left V 0 bases short and J 4 bases short, with 8 bases between. This CDR3 contains 14 residues. Per the germline V gene, CDR1 is SGHTA and CDR2 is FQGNSA. CDR3 in amino acids: CASSLARGSDTQYF. The CDR3 region has the DNA TGTGCCAGCAGCTTAGCGAGGGGATCAGATACGCAGTATTTT.

This clonotype has ten or more counts. The gene calls are TRBV15 and TRBJ1-3; D remains ambiguous. Germline CDR1 is LNHNV and CDR2 is YYDKDF (reference sequence). Trimming stripped 3 bases from V and 0 bases from J, with 9 bases between. This CDR3 comprises 15 residues. In DNA, the CDR3 is TGTGCCACCAGCAGGAGGACCTTCTCTGGAAACACCATATATTTT. This sequence encodes CATSRRTFSGNTIYF.

Many counts were recorded for this clonotype. V is TRBV12-3 or TRBV12-4 and J is TRBJ1-5; 7 bases line up with TRBD1. J was trimmed by 2 bases and V by 6 bases; bases with no gene match: 7. This CDR3 is 15 amino acids long. The CDR3 DNA follows: TGTGCCAGCAGGGGGGGAGGACAGGGCAATCAGCCCCAGCATTTT. As protein: CASRGGGQGNQPQHF.

Ten or more counts support this clonotype. The chain links TRBV7-2 to TRBJ1-2; no definite D call. The CDR3 covers 13 residues. Trimming removed 0 bases from V and 4 bases from J, with 6 bases in between. Germline lookup yields CDR1 SGHTA and CDR2 FQGNSA. CDR3 nucleotides: TGTGCCAGCAGCTTAGCTGCAGTCTATGGCTACACCTTC. Translating it yields CASSLAAVYGYTF.

This clonotype was seen repeatedly, ten times or more. The V call is TRBV11-2, the J call TRBJ2-7, with TRBD2 matching 8 bases. The germline V gene encodes CDR1 SGHAT and CDR2 FQNNGV. V lost 4 bases to trimming and J lost 9 bases; unmatched junction nucleotides: 11. The CDR3 sequence is 14 residues long. CDR3 sequence: CASSSLADGLGQYF. CDR3 DNA: TGTGCCAGCAGCTCACTAGCGGATGGGCTTGGGCAGTACTTC.

This clonotype appeared many times. This rearrangement joins TRBV7-8 to TRBJ1-2, with D possibly being TRBD1 (6 bases). The CDR3 sequence is 13 residues long. The germline gives CDR1 SGHVS, CDR2 FQNEAQ. The V gene lost 6 bases and the J gene lost 5 bases, with 13 bases spanning the gap. CDR3 DNA sequence: TGTGCCAGCAGTGCCAACAGGGCATATGGCTACACCTTC. Translation: CASSANRAYGYTF.

This sequence joins TRBV5-6 and TRBJ2-5, with 8 bases identical to TRBD1. In germline, CDR1 is SGHDT, CDR2 YYEEEE. The CDR3 sequence is 16 residues long. The V segment lost 4 bases and the J segment 5 bases; nucleotides outside the gene matches: 13. CDR3 sequence (DNA): TGTGCCAGCAGCGTTCGCCGGGACAGGCAAGAGGAGACCCAGTACTTC. Translating gives CASSVRRDRQEETQYF.

This clonotype was seen repeatedly, ten times or more. The CDR3 nucleotides are TGTGCCAGCAGCCCAATACCGGGGGTTCGGAATTCACCCCTCCACTTT. This gives the protein CASSPIPGVRNSPLHF. The gene calls are TRBV5-4 and TRBJ1-6, with D tentatively TRBD1 (5 bases). CDR3 length: 16 amino acids. V was pared by 4 bases and J by 7 bases, with 18 bases between. Germline V gene sequence: CDR1 SGHNT, CDR2 YYREEE (reference sequence).

This clonotype was seen at least ten times. The V gene is TRBV19, the J gene TRBJ1-1, with D possibly TRBD1 on 5 matching bases. The CDR3 consists of 13 residues. V was trimmed by 3 bases and J by 4 bases, leaving 9 bases between them. Germline V gene sequence: CDR1 LNHDA, CDR2 SQIVND (reference sequence). CDR3 nucleotides: TGTGCCAGTAGTATTAATAGGGGCACTGAAGCTTTCTTT. The encoded protein is CASSINRGTEAFF.

This clonotype was observed at least ten times. The V call is TRBV9, the J call TRBJ2-2; weak D call: TRBD2 (5 bases). The V gene's germline CDR1 is SGDLS and CDR2 YYNGEE. V was shortened by 2 bases and J by 5 bases, with 10 bases between the two germline ends. This CDR3 has 14 residues. The CDR3 is CASSVGLETGELFF. DNA for the CDR3: TGTGCCAGCAGCGTCGGACTGGAAACCGGGGAGCTGTTTTTT.

This clonotype occurred many times. The chain has TRBV6-5 and TRBJ2-2, with 7 bases that match TRBD1. From germline, CDR1 is MNHEY and CDR2 SVGAGI. Germline trimming cut 6 bases from V and 4 bases from J; bases unmatched to any gene: 8. The CDR3 runs 15 residues. Here the CDR3 DNA reads TGTGCCAGCAGCGCCCAAGGGGGCAGCACCGGGGAGCTGTTTTTT. This codes for CASSAQGGSTGELFF.

This clonotype was picked up many times. This chain links TRBV9 with TRBJ1-1; D call uncertain. V shed 0 bases and J shed 4 bases, with 10 bases lying between them. Germline V CDR1 and CDR2: SGDLS, YYNGEE. This CDR3 contains 14 residues. This CDR3 is CASSVGGISTEAFF. The CDR3 nucleotides are TGTGCCAGCAGCGTAGGCGGCATTTCCACTGAAGCTTTCTTT.

This clonotype was observed a handful of times. The chain has TRBV28 and TRBJ2-3, with a weak D call TRBD1 (5 bases). CDR3 size: 16 residues. V dropped 6 bases and J dropped 0 bases, with 16 bases sitting between them. The germline CDR1 and CDR2 sequences are MDHEN and SYDVKM. The CDR3 DNA is TGTGCCAGCAGCCTCCTTAGGGGTACAAGCACAGATACGCAGTATTTT. Translating gives CASSLLRGTSTDTQYF.

Comment on this clonotype: A much larger clone lies one base from this, so it may be a read error. This rearrangement joins TRBV28 to TRBJ2-7; no clear D gene. This CDR3 has 13 amino acids. The germline gives CDR1 MDHEN, CDR2 SYDVKM. This CDR3 is CVSSFGVLYEQYF. In DNA form, the CDR3 reads TGTGTCAGCAGTTTCGGAGTGCTCTACGAGCAGTACTTC.

This clonotype turned up a few times. The chain couples TRBV5-5 to TRBJ1-5; 9 bases line up with TRBD1. Trimming at V came to 6 bases and at J to 9 bases, leaving 10 bases not matched to a gene. Germline CDR1 SGHKS, CDR2 YYEKEE (reference sequence). This CDR3 is 14 amino acids long. The CDR3 is CASTTGTGPSPQHF. CDR3 sequence (DNA): TGTGCCAGCACCACCGGGACAGGGCCCTCGCCCCAGCATTTT. The whole variable domain, filled in from reference TRBV5-5 and TRBJ1-5, reads DAGVTQSPTHLIKTRGQQVTLRCSPISGHKSVSWYQQVLGQGPQFIFQYYEKEERGRGNFPDRFSARQFPNYSSELNVNALLLGDSALYLCASTTGTGPSPQHFGDGTRLSIL.

This clonotype was seen many times. J is TRBJ1-2 and V is TRBV19; 12 bases agree with TRBD1. The CDR3 consists of 16 residues. J gave up 4 bases and V 3 bases, and 6 bases lay outside the gene matches. CDR1 is LNHDA and CDR2 is SQIVND in the germline V gene (reference sequence). The CDR3, as DNA: TGTGCCAGTAGTATCTCTGGGACAGGGGGCAGCTATGGCTACACCTTC. Translation: CASSISGTGGSYGYTF.

This clonotype has at least ten counts. The chain has TRBV7-2 and TRBJ2-3; TRBD1 matches 8 bases. Germline CDR1 reads SGHTA; CDR2 reads FQGNSA. The CDR3 spans 14 residues. V shed 8 bases, J shed 5 bases, and the junction held 9 bases outside the gene matches. The CDR3: CASGRTGLIDTQYF. In DNA form, the CDR3 reads TGTGCCAGCGGGAGGACAGGGTTAATAGATACGCAGTATTTT.

In this sample, this clonotype turned up many times. The gene calls are TRBV5-4 and TRBJ2-5, with 16 nucleotides matching TRBD2. J lost 5 bases, V lost 1 base, and 2 bases had no gene match. Looked up from germline, CDR1 is SGHNT and CDR2 is YYREEE (reference sequence). The CDR3 is made up of 16 amino acids. The CDR3 sequence: CASSLPGLAGGETQYF. CDR3 in DNA: TGTGCCAGCAGCTTGCCGGGACTAGCGGGAGGGGAGACCCAGTACTTC.

This clonotype was counted many times. The chain carries TRBV28 and TRBJ2-7, with TRBD2 matching 10 bases. The V segment lost 5 bases and the J segment 3 bases; nucleotides outside the gene matches: 10. The CDR3 is 16 amino acids. Germline CDR1 and CDR2: MDHEN and SYDVKM. In DNA, the CDR3 is TGTGCCAGCAGTGTAGGGGGGGCTAGCGGGAGCTACGAGCAGTACTTC. Protein sequence: CASSVGGASGSYEQYF.

This clonotype has a count of ten or more. In DNA form, the CDR3 reads TGTGCCAGCAGTTACAGCTGGAACACTGAAGCTTTCTTT. As protein: CASSYSWNTEAFF. The chain has TRBV6-6 and TRBJ1-1; D is uncertain. The V gene's germline CDR1 is MNHNY and CDR2 SVGAGI (reference sequence). This CDR3 has 13 residues. The V end was cut by 2 bases, the J end by 1 base, with 5 bases between.

This clonotype was detected ten times or more. This sequence joins TRBV6-1 and TRBJ2-6, with a weak D call TRBD2 (5 bases). From germline, CDR1 is MNHNS and CDR2 SASEGT. The V end was cut by 7 bases, the J end by 0 bases, with 10 bases between. The CDR3 has 15 amino acids. CDR3 region: CASKPGSSGANVLTF. CDR3 nucleotides: TGTGCCAGCAAGCCGGGGAGCTCTGGGGCCAACGTCCTGACTTTC.